One sample yielded the 15 T cell receptor beta chains listed below, sequenced in a study of blood T cell repertoires in COVID-19. The protocol was immunoSEQ multiplex PCR, while the TCRdb copy is restricted to in-frame clones and leaves out a portion. The sample includes 65,000 or so clones, 82% seen only once; the top ten take 3.5%. Sequencing was carried out using peripheral blood. The receptors stem from a man in his sixties with acute or convalescent COVID-19.

The V and J genes are TRBV5-5 and TRBJ2-5; perhaps TRBD1 as D (5 bases). The V end lost 1 base, the J end lost 5 bases, and 9 bases lay between the germline ends. Per the germline V gene, CDR1 is SGHKS and CDR2 is YYEKEE (reference sequence). The CDR3 is 13 residues long. In DNA form, the CDR3 reads TGTGCCAGCAGCTTGTCTGGGGCGGAGACCCAGTACTTC. Translating it yields CASSLSGAETQYF.

This clone has just one count. The chain is built from TRBV29-1 and TRBJ1-1, with TRBD1 as a possible D gene (5 bases). From germline, CDR1 is SQVTM and CDR2 ANQGSEA. This CDR3 is 13 amino acids long. V was pared by 3 bases and J by 7 bases, with 15 bases between. CDR3 sequence reads: CSVETAWESEAFF. CDR3 bases: TGCAGCGTTGAGACAGCCTGGGAAAGTGAAGCTTTCTTT. Using reference TRBV29-1 and TRBJ1-1 for the parts outside the CDR3, the full variable domain is SAVISQKPSRDICQRGTSLTIQCQVDSQVTMMFWYRQQPGQSLTLIATANQGSEATYESGFVIDKFPISRPNLTFSTLTVSNMSPEDSSIYLCSVETAWESEAFFGQGTRLTVV.

In this sample, this clone turned up a few times. The V and J genes are TRBV4-1 and TRBJ2-5; the D gene is possibly TRBD2 (6 bases). Germline lookup yields CDR1 MGHRA and CDR2 YSYEKL. The V and J ends lost 5 bases and 3 bases respectively, with 13 bases between them. The CDR3 runs 14 residues. The DNA of the CDR3 is TGCGCCAGCAGCGTCGTTGGAGGGGAAGAGACCCAGTACTTC. Protein product: CASSVVGGEETQYF.

This chain uses TRBV5-1 with TRBJ1-2; TRBD1 matches at 9 bases. V gave up 5 bases and J gave up 0 bases; unmatched junction bases: 2. This CDR3 contains 14 residues. Germline V gene lookup returns CDR1 SGHRS and CDR2 YFSETQ. CDR3 nucleotide sequence: TGCGCCAGCAGGGGACAGGGAGCTAACTATGGCTACACCTTC. This translates into CASRGQGANYGYTF.

This rearrangement joins TRBV5-1 to TRBJ1-3, with D possibly being TRBD1 (5 bases). V lost 2 bases and J 3 bases, leaving 9 bases between the germline ends. The CDR3 spans 14 residues. Looked up from germline, CDR1 is SGHRS and CDR2 is YFSETQ. This CDR3 reads CASSLGEGGNTIYF. The CDR3 bases are TGCGCCAGCAGCTTAGGGGAGGGTGGAAACACCATATATTTT. The full variable domain, in which reference TRBV5-1 and TRBJ1-3 provide the parts outside the CDR3, is KAGVTQTPRYLIKTRGQQVTLSCSPISGHRSVSWYQQTPGQGLQFLFEYFSETQRNKGNFPGRFSGRQFSNSRSEMNVSTLELGDSALYLCASSLGEGGNTIYFGEGSWLTVV.

This clone turned up a few times. The rearrangement joins TRBV10-3 to TRBJ2-7; D remains unclear. Germline loops: CDR1 ENHRY, CDR2 SYGVKD. The length of the CDR3 is 14 residues. Trimming removed 3 bases from V and 0 bases from J, with 9 bases in between. The CDR3: CAISELLSSYEQYF. The CDR3 DNA is TGTGCCATCAGTGAACTCTTATCCTCCTACGAGCAGTACTTC.

This chain uses TRBV5-1 with TRBJ1-1, with D unclear. This CDR3 is built from 13 residues. V was trimmed by 2 bases and J by 3 bases, leaving 8 bases between them. The V gene's germline CDR1 is SGHRS and CDR2 YFSETQ. The CDR3 coding sequence is TGCGCCAGCAGCTTATACGGAGACACTGAAGCTTTCTTT. It translates to CASSLYGDTEAFF.

The chain carries TRBV5-5 and TRBJ2-5, with D unresolved. V dropped 4 bases and J dropped 1 base, with 14 bases sitting between them. This CDR3 has 15 amino acids. CDR1 and CDR2 (germline): SGHKS, YYEKEE (reference sequence). Written as DNA, the CDR3 is TGTGCCAGCAGCCTGACCTTGACACTCCAAGAGACCCAGTACTTC. This codes for CASSLTLTLQETQYF.

This clone was observed once. At the DNA level, this CDR3 is encoded by other sequences in the same sample as well. J is TRBJ1-2 and V is TRBV9; D is possibly TRBD1 (6 bases). Germline V gives CDR1 SGDLS, CDR2 YYNGEE. The CDR3 covers 15 residues. Trimming cost V 0 bases and J 2 bases, with 11 bases left between them. CDR3 nucleotide sequence: TGTGCCAGCAGCGTAGCTGGCCAGGGGAACTATGGCTACACCTTC. It translates to CASSVAGQGNYGYTF.

CDR3 amino acids: CASSQDHGLDIKGYTF. The CDR3 DNA follows: TGTGCCAGCAGCCAAGACCATGGCCTAGATATAAAGGGCTACACCTTC. The V and J genes are TRBV4-2 and TRBJ1-2; D ambiguous. The CDR3 has 16 residues. CDR1 and CDR2 (germline): LGHNA, YNFKEQ. V lost 0 bases to trimming and J lost 8 bases, with 19 bases between them.

This chain links TRBV12-5 with TRBJ1-1; 8 nucleotides match TRBD1. This CDR3 has 14 residues. V gave up 1 base and J gave up 6 bases; unmatched junction bases: 4. Germline CDR1 and CDR2: LGHNT and FRNRAP. CDR3 sequence: CASGLAGGGSEAFF. DNA of the CDR3: TGTGCTAGTGGTTTGGCAGGGGGCGGGTCTGAAGCTTTCTTT. Filled out from reference TRBV12-5 and TRBJ1-1, the complete variable domain reads DARVTQTPRHKVTEMGQEVTMRCQPILGHNTVFWYRQTMMQGLELLAYFRNRAPLDDSGMPKDRFSAEMPDATLATLKIQPSEPRDSAVYFCASGLAGGGSEAFFGQGTRLTVV.

This clone turned up a few times. The chain employs TRBV6-1 and TRBJ1-5; D possibly corresponds to TRBD1 (6 bases). Germline V gene data show CDR1 as MNHNS and CDR2 as SASEGT. The V end was cut by 1 base, the J end by 5 bases, with 18 bases between. This CDR3 is built from 17 residues. CDR3 nucleotide sequence: TGTGCCAGCAGTGAAGATTCAGGGGAGGGGTTCCATCAGCCCCAGCATTTT. It specifies CASSEDSGEGFHQPQHF.

The chain uses TRBV5-1 and TRBJ1-5, with D tentatively TRBD1 (5 bases). Looked up from germline, CDR1 is SGHRS and CDR2 is YFSETQ. Trimming cost V 0 bases and J 7 bases, with 17 bases left between them. The CDR3 has 16 amino acids. The CDR3 bases are TGCGCCAGCAGCTTGGACGCTTCAGGGAACGGCCAGCCCCAGCATTTT. This gives the protein CASSLDASGNGQPQHF.

This chain uses TRBV6-5 with TRBJ2-7; no definite D call. Per germline, CDR1 MNHEY and CDR2 SVGAGI. V shed 6 bases and J shed 3 bases, with 12 bases lying between them. CDR3 size: 13 residues. The CDR3 bases are TGTGCCAGCAGGAAGAACACATACTACGAGCAGTACTTC. It specifies CASRKNTYYEQYF.

This clone was counted between two and nine times. The rearrangement joins TRBV24-1 to TRBJ2-1, with D perhaps matching TRBD1 (6 bases). Germline V gene sequence: CDR1 KGHDR, CDR2 SFDVKD. CDR3 length: 15 residues. The V end lost 5 bases, the J end lost 4 bases, and 14 bases lay between the germline ends. This CDR3 reads CATSAPDREYNEQFF. The DNA for the CDR3 is TGTGCCACCAGTGCTCCGGACAGAGAGTACAATGAGCAGTTCTTC.